This TCR beta chain was sequenced during a study of CD8 T cells in Susac syndrome. Germline CDR1 reads SGHTS; CDR2 reads YDEGEE. V shed 0 bases, J shed 0 bases, and the junction held 5 bases outside the gene matches. The CDR3 has 16 amino acids. It was with random hexamers that roughly 0.45 to 1 ug RNA was reverse transcribed. TCRdb analysed the immunoSEQ multiplex PCR reads with MiXCR anew, one entry per CDR3 protein. The data hold 150,000 to 200,000 distinct CDR3 sequences, with roughly 95% observed a single time. TCR beta was sequenced from blood CD8+ and CD4+ T cells. Healthy donors constituted the control group, matched for age and sex. The CD8+ and CD4+ T cells were negatively isolated, with the TEMRA cells enriched by FACS.

V gene TRBV5-8 combines with J gene TRBJ2-5; 7 bases fit TRBD2. The clonotype originates from a human donor in good health. Sequenced input: CD4+ T cells from PBMCs. The CDR3 reads CASSLGGGAYQETQYF. As DNA, the CDR3 is TGTGCCAGCAGCTTGGGGGGGGGAGCGTACCAAGAGACCCAGTACTTC.